This TCR beta chain comes out of a study of blood T cell repertoires in COVID-19. Study overall: The cDNA or gDNA used as material had been derived from T cells, B-cell-depleted T cells, or PBMCs.

This CDR3 comprises 18 residues. Study processing details: For nucleated cells, counts were estimated from reference gene primer amplification. Sequencing used immunoSEQ multiplex PCR; TCRdb keeps in-frame clones, though not all of them. V, J and clone size reflect that table, while D and trimming were determined from the DNA. The data hold about 260,000 clones, with approximately 84% observed a single time. The receptor's source is a woman of 80 years or more with acute or convalescent COVID-19. The J gene is TRBJ2-4, the V gene TRBV21-1; the DNA was not compared with TRBD1, the D call given in the table. TRBV21-1 is a pseudogene segment. The sample taken for sequencing was peripheral blood. The CDR3 nucleotides are TGTGCCAGCATCCCGGGACAGGGGATCCGGGAAGTCAAAAACATTCAGTACTTC. Protein sequence: CASIPGQGIREVKNIQYF.